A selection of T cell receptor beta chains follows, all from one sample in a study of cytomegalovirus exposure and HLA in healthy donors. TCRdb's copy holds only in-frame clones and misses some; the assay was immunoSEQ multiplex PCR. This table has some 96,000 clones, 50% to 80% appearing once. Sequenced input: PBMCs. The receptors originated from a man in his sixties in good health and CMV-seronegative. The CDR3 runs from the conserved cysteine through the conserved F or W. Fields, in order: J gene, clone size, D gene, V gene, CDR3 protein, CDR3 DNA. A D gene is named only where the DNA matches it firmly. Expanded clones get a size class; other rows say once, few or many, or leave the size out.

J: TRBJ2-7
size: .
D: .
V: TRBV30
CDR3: CAWSDRGSRQYF
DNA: TGTGCCTGGAGTGATCGGGGTAGCCGACAGTACTTC

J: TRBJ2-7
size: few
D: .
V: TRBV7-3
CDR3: CASSRDSVNYEQYF
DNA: TGTGCCAGCAGCCGGGACTCCGTAAACTACGAGCAGTACTTC

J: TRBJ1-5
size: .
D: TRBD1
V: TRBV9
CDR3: CASSVAGGGQPQHF
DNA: TGTGCCAGCAGCGTAGCAGGGGGTGGTCAGCCCCAGCATTTT

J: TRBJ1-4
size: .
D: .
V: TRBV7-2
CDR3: CASSLRGFTRDEKLFF
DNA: TGTGCCAGCAGCTTAAGGGGTTTCACTCGCGATGAAAAACTGTTTTTT

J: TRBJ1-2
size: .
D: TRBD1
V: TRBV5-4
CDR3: CASLLNTGGGGYTF
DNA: TGTGCCAGCCTCCTAAATACAGGGGGCGGTGGCTACACCTTC

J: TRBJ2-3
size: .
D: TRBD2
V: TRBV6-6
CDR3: CASSDPGVSGSDTQYF
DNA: TGTGCCAGCAGCGACCCCGGCGTTAGCGGGAGTGATACGCAGTATTTT

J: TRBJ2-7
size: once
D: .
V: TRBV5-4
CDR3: CASSGIRGEQYF
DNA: TGTGCCAGCAGCGGGATCCGGGGCGAGCAGTACTTC

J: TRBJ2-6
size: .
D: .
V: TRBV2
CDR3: CASSYRGGGANVLTF
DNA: TGTGCCAGCAGTTACAGGGGAGGAGGGGCCAACGTCCTGACTTTC

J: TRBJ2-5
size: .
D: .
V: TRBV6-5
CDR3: CASSADRSVRTQYF
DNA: TGTGCCAGCAGTGCAGACAGGTCCGTAAGGACCCAGTACTTC

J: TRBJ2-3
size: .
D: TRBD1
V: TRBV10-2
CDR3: CASSQRDRGGTDTQYF
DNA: TGCGCCAGCAGTCAACGGGACAGGGGAGGCACAGATACGCAGTATTTT

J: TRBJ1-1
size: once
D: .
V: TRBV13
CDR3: CASSSPRVLDTEAFF
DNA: TGTGCCAGCAGCTCCCCCAGGGTTTTAGACACTGAAGCTTTCTTT

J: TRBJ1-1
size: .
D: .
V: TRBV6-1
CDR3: CASSEVRPGVLDFF
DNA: TGTGCCAGCAGTGAAGTTAGACCCGGGGTCTTGGATTTCTTT

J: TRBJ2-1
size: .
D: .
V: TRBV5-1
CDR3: CASSFGLSASYNEQFF
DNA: TGCGCCAGCAGCTTCGGACTGTCCGCCTCCTACAATGAGCAGTTCTTC

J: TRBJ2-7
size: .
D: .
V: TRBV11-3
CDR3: CASSLRTQGYEQYF
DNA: TGTGCCAGCAGCCTCCGGACACAGGGCTACGAGCAGTACTTC

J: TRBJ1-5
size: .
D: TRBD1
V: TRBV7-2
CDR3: CASSVPGQGFQPQHF
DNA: TGTGCCAGCAGCGTCCCGGGACAGGGGTTTCAGCCCCAGCATTTT

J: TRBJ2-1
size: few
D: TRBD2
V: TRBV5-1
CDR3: CASSLTSGGVYNEQFF
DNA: TGCGCCAGCAGCCTCACTAGCGGGGGTGTATACAATGAGCAGTTCTTC

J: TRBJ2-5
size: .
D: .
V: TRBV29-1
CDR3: CSVDGLLKETQYF
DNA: TGCAGCGTTGACGGTCTGCTAAAAGAGACCCAGTACTTC

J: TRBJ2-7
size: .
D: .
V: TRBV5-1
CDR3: CASRGDTSSYEQYF
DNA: TGCGCCAGCAGGGGGGACACGAGCTCCTACGAGCAGTACTTC

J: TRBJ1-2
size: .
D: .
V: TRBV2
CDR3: CASTWLEKAGGYTF
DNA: TGTGCCAGCACCTGGTTGGAGAAAGCGGGTGGTTACACCTTC

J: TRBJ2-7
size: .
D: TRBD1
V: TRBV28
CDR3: CASSSGTGPGEQYF
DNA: TGTGCCAGCAGTTCCGGGACAGGTCCCGGCGAGCAGTACTTC

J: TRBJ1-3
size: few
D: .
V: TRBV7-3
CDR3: CASSRAGPLGHSGNTIYF
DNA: TGTGCCAGCAGCCGAGCCGGGCCCCTGGGGCACTCTGGAAACACCATATATTTT

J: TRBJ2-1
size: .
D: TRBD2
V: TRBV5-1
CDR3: CASGWEGQVNEQFF
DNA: TGCGCCAGCGGGTGGGAGGGCCAGGTCAATGAGCAGTTCTTC

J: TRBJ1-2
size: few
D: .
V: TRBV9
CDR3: CASSVAPVARGYTF
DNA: TGTGCCAGCAGCGTAGCGCCCGTAGCAAGGGGCTACACCTTC

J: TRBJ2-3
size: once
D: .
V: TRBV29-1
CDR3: CSVETGTDTQYF
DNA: TGCAGCGTTGAAACTGGCACAGATACGCAGTATTTT

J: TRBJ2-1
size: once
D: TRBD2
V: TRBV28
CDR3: CASGEFSGSNEQFF
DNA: TGTGCCAGCGGAGAGTTTAGCGGGAGCAATGAGCAGTTCTTC

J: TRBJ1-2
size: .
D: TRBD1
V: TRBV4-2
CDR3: CASSQEWTGGGYTF
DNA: TGTGCCAGCAGCCAAGAATGGACAGGGGGCGGCTACACCTTC

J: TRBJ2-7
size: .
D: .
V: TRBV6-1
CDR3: CASNPQGQGYEQYF
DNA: TGTGCCAGCAATCCACAGGGCCAGGGCTACGAGCAGTACTTC

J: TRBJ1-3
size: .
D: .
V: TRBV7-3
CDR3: CASSVDRHSGNTIYF
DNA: TGTGCCAGCAGCGTCGACAGGCACTCTGGAAACACCATATATTTT

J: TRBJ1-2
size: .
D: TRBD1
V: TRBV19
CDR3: CATSTPSGDRGMKGYTF
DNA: TGTGCCACCAGTACCCCCTCAGGGGACAGGGGTATGAAGGGCTACACCTTC

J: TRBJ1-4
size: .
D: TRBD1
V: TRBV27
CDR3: CASSTQGLEKLFF
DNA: TGTGCCAGCAGTACACAGGGGCTTGAAAAACTGTTTTTT

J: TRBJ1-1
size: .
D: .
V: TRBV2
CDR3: CASGERGNTEAFF
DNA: TGTGCCAGCGGGGAAAGGGGGAACACTGAAGCTTTCTTT

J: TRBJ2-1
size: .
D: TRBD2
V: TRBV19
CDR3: CASSITSGRAGNEQFF
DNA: TGTGCCAGTAGTATAACTAGCGGGAGGGCCGGTAATGAGCAGTTCTTC

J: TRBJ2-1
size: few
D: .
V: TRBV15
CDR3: CATSRDPGNEQFF
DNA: TGTGCCACCAGCAGAGATCCGGGCAATGAGCAGTTCTTC

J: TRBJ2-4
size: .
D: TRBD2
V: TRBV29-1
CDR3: CSIETSGGIQYF
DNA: TGCAGCATTGAGACTAGCGGGGGAATTCAGTACTTC

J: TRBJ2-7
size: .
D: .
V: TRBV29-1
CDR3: CSVVGGLGVDEQYF
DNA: TGCAGCGTTGTAGGAGGGTTAGGGGTGGACGAGCAGTACTTC

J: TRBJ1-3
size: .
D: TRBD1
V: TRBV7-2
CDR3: CARGQVGNTIYF
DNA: TGTGCCAGGGGACAGGTCGGAAACACCATATATTTT

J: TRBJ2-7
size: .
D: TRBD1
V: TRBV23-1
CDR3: CASSHGMGQTISYEQYF
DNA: TGCGCCAGCAGTCACGGAATGGGACAGACGATCTCCTACGAGCAGTACTTC

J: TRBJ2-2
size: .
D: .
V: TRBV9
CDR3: CASSVGASPNTGELFF
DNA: TGTGCCAGCAGCGTGGGGGCCAGCCCGAACACCGGGGAGCTGTTTTTT

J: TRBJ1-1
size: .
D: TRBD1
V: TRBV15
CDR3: CATSRDLIGAGGGTEAFF
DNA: TGTGCCACCAGCAGAGACCTCATCGGCGCAGGGGGCGGGACTGAAGCTTTCTTT

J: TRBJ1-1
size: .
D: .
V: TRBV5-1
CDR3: CASSLGGGTEAFF
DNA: TGCGCCAGCAGCTTGGGGGGAGGCACTGAAGCTTTCTTT

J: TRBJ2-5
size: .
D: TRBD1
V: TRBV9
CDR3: CASDRGPQETQYF
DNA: TGTGCCAGCGACAGGGGGCCACAAGAGACCCAGTACTTC

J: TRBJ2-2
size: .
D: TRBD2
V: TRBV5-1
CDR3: CASSLRLAGGRTGELFF
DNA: TGCGCCAGCAGCCTTCGACTAGCGGGAGGTCGGACCGGGGAGCTGTTTTTT

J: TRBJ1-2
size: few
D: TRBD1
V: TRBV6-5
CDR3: CASSQPGQPNYGYTF
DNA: TGTGCCAGCAGTCAACCGGGACAGCCTAACTATGGCTACACCTTC

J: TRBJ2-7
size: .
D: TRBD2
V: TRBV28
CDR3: CAGRTSGSNEQYF
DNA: TGTGCCGGACGGACTAGCGGGAGTAACGAGCAGTACTTC

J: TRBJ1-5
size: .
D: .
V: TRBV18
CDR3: CASSPGGMSGQPQHF
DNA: TGTGCCAGCTCGCCAGGTGGCATGTCTGGTCAGCCCCAGCATTTT

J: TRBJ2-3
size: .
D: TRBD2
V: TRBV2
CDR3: CASSEVLASTDTQYF
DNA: TGTGCCAGCAGTGAAGTACTAGCGAGCACAGATACGCAGTATTTT

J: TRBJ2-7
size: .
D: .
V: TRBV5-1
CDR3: CASSLEWGSKRTEQYF
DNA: TGCGCCAGCAGCTTGGAGTGGGGCAGTAAACGGACCGAGCAGTACTTC

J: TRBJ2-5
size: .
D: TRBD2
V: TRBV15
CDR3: CATSRRGASGRGETQYF
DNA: TGTGCCACCAGCAGACGGGGGGCTAGCGGGCGGGGGGAGACCCAGTACTTC

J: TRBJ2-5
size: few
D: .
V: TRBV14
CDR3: CASSQVLRGVGSQETQYF
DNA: TGTGCCAGCAGCCAAGTCCTTAGAGGAGTCGGGAGCCAAGAGACCCAGTACTTC

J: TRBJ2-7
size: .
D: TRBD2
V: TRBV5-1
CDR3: CASSHPGGNEQYF
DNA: TGCGCCAGCAGCCACCCCGGGGGGAACGAGCAGTACTTC

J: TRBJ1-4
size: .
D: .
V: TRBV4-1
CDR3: CASSPRTATNEKLFF
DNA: TGCGCCAGCAGCCCAAGGACAGCAACTAATGAAAAACTGTTTTTT

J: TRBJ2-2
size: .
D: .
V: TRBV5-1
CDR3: CASSQAPAGELFF
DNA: TGCGCCAGCAGCCAAGCTCCCGCCGGGGAGCTGTTTTTT

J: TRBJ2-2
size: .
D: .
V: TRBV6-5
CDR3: CASSSPQGLTGELFF
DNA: TGTGCCAGCAGTTCCCCACAGGGTTTGACCGGGGAGCTGTTTTTT

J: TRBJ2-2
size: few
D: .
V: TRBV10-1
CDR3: CASYEEGRRTGELFF
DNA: TGCGCCAGCTACGAGGAGGGCAGGAGAACCGGGGAGCTGTTTTTT

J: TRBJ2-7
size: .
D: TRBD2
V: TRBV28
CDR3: CASKGLAYEQYF
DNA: TGTGCCAGCAAGGGACTAGCTTACGAGCAGTACTTC